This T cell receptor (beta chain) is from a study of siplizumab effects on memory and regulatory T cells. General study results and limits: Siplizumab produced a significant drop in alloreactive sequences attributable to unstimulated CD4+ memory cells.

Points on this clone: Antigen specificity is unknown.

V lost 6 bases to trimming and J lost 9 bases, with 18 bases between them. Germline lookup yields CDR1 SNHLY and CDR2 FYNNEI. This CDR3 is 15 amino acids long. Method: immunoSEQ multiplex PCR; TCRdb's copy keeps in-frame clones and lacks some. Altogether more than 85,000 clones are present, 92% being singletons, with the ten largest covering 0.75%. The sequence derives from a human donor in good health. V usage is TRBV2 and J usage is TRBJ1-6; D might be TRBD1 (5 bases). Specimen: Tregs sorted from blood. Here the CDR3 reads CASRAQGRSGSPLHF. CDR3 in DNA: TGTGCCAGCAGAGCCCAGGGCCGCAGCGGTTCACCCCTCCACTTT.